This passage covers 7 T cell receptor beta chains from one sample sequenced in a study of vaccination effects on CD4 cells after COVID-19. Prior to sequencing, the ViraFEST assay stimulated PBMC with viral peptide pools, which expanded the antigen-specific CD4+ T cells. A 10-day culture period preceded the isolation of CD4+ T cells. This person caught SARS-CoV-2 sometime from March to December 2020, and PCR testing confirmed the infection. Their recognized antigens are unknown. Only in-frame clones appear in the TCRdb table, and some are missing; sequencing was by immunoSEQ multiplex PCR. The sample consists of 42,000 or so clones, roughly 70% of them appearing once. Sequencing used CD4+ T cells from PBMCs cultured with a peptide pool, obtained before COVID-19 vaccination. The receptors originated from a human donor who had a prior SARS-CoV-2 infection.

V gene TRBV3-1 (or the pseudogene TRBV3-2) combines with J gene TRBJ2-7; 7 nucleotides align to TRBD2. The CDR3 contains 15 residues. The germline CDR1 and CDR2 sequences are LGHDT and YNNKEL (reference sequence). Trimming cost V 2 bases and J 3 bases; bases outside gene matches: 7. CDR3 nucleotide sequence: TGTGCCAGCAGCCAAAATGGCGGGAGAAGCTACGAGCAGTACTTC. Protein sequence: CASSQNGGRSYEQYF.

In this sample, this clone turned up once. The rearrangement links TRBV18 to TRBJ1-2; 10 bases agree with TRBD1. Germline V gene sequence: CDR1 KGHSH, CDR2 LQKENI. The CDR3 covers 17 residues. V shed 4 bases, J shed 4 bases, and the junction held 12 bases outside the gene matches. The CDR3 loop reads CASSLAGTGQGPYGYTF. In nucleotides, the CDR3 is TGTGCCAGCTCACTGGCCGGGACGGGACAGGGGCCCTATGGCTACACCTTC.

The chain carries TRBV6-6 and TRBJ2-7, with TRBD2 matching 7 bases. The CDR3 is 11 amino acids. Trimming cost V 4 bases and J 7 bases; bases outside gene matches: 1. Germline assignment: CDR1 MNHNY and CDR2 SVGAGI (reference sequence). CDR3 sequence reads: CASSSAGEQYF. In DNA form, the CDR3 reads TGTGCCAGCAGTTCAGCGGGAGAGCAGTACTTC.

The chain couples TRBV28 to TRBJ1-2, with D tentatively TRBD1 (5 bases). This CDR3 has 14 residues. Germline values: CDR1 MDHEN, CDR2 SYDVKM. V shed 7 bases and J shed 3 bases, with 15 bases lying between them. CDR3 nucleotides: TGTGCCAGCACTGTCAGTGGGGGTGACTATGGCTACACCTTC. Its translation: CASTVSGGDYGYTF.

This chain joins TRBV2 and TRBJ2-5, with 7 bases identical to TRBD1. Per the germline V gene, CDR1 is SNHLY and CDR2 is FYNNEI. The CDR3 has 13 residues. The J segment lost 1 base and the V segment lost 7 bases, leaving 3 bases of the junction unmatched. CDR3: CASKTGSQETQYF. CDR3 coding DNA: TGTGCCAGCAAGACAGGGAGCCAAGAGACCCAGTACTTC.

The V call is TRBV19, the J call TRBJ2-1, with 9 bases lining up with TRBD2. Germline V gene data show CDR1 as LNHDA and CDR2 as SQIVND (reference sequence). Unmatched junction bases numbered 2, after V lost 3 bases and J lost 2 bases. CDR3 length: 15 residues. CDR3 sequence (DNA): TGTGCCAGTAGTATTAGACTAGCGGCCTACAATGAGCAGTTCTTC. This translates into CASSIRLAAYNEQFF.

The chain has TRBV4-3 and TRBJ2-7; no clear D gene. The V and J ends lost 0 bases and 2 bases respectively, with 8 bases between them. CDR3 length: 14 amino acids. The V gene's germline CDR1 is LGHNA and CDR2 YSLEER. In nucleotides, the CDR3 is TGCGCCAGCAGCCAAGATAAACAAACCTACGAGCAGTACTTC. Translated: CASSQDKQTYEQYF.